This passage covers 9 T cell receptor beta chains from one sample sequenced in a study of T cell clonality in common variable immunodeficiency. The assay was immunoSEQ multiplex PCR, and TCRdb's table has in-frame clones only and misses some. The data show roughly 34,000 clones, with none appearing a single time. Sequences were obtained from peripheral blood mononuclear cells. These receptors came from a person between 18 and 75 years old in good health.

With regard to this clone: It is likely a read error: a sequence one base away is far more abundant. The read ends 3 residues before the CDR3 terminus; that terminus is restored from the germline J gene. Distinct nucleotide sequences in the sample also encode this CDR3. The chain carries TRBV2 and TRBJ2-6, with D perhaps matching TRBD1 (5 bases). CDR3 size: 15 residues. Germline V gives CDR1 SNHLY, CDR2 FYNNEI. The CDR3 region is CASSGQLSGANVLTF. Incomplete CDR3 DNA: TGTGCCAGCAGTGGACAGCTCTCTGGGGCTAACGTC.

This clone was counted many times. The CDR3 reads CASNIGTVRSTDTQYF. The CDR3 bases that were read are TGTGCCAGCAACATTGGGACAGTTAGGAGCACAGATACG. The chain is built from TRBV5-4 and TRBJ2-3; 7 bases align to TRBD1. The sequenced fragment ends 3 residues before the CDR3 boundary, so the rest is inferred from the germline J gene. Trimming cost V 6 bases and J 0 bases; bases outside gene matches: 10. The germline V gene encodes CDR1 SGHNT and CDR2 YYREEE (reference sequence). The CDR3 is 16 amino acids.

By share, this clone counts as medium-sized. A read error may produce the germline difference seen at one junction end. The observed sequence ends 3 residues before the CDR3 terminus, with the missing tail filled in from the germline J gene. Other nucleotide sequences in the sample specify the same CDR3. J is TRBJ1-1 and V is TRBV4-2, with 7 positions matching TRBD1. CDR1 is LGHNA, CDR2 YNFKEQ, per germline. The CDR3 runs to 15 residues. The CDR3 DNA, read in part, is TGCGCCAGCAGCCCCGCAACAGGGGCTAACACTGAA. This encodes CASSPATGANTE. The CDR3 reads in full as CASSPATGANTEAFF.

This clone was recorded at least ten times. From the germline J gene comes the end of the CDR3, since the read stops 3 residues before it. The V gene is TRBV2, the J gene TRBJ2-2; TRBD1 aligns across 7 bases. J lost 5 bases, V lost 6 bases, and 3 bases had no gene match. Germline V gene lookup returns CDR1 SNHLY and CDR2 FYNNEI. This CDR3 spans 13 amino acids. CDR3 loop: CASRRGQTGELFF. The sequenced CDR3 bases are TGTGCCAGCAGAAGGGGGCAAACCGGGGAG.

This clone came up many times. The observed sequence ends 3 residues before the CDR3 terminus, with the missing tail filled in from the germline J gene. This chain uses TRBV2 with TRBJ1-2; TRBD1 aligns across 10 bases. The CDR3 spans 14 residues. The germline V gene has CDR1 SNHLY and CDR2 FYNNEI. V lost 5 bases, J lost 7 bases, and 7 bases stayed unmatched. CDR3 DNA (partial): TGTGCCAGCAGTTTGACAGGGGGCCTTCTTGGC. This encodes CASSLTGGLLG. The CDR3 in full is CASSLTGGLLGYTF.

This clone has at least ten counts. The CDR3 goes on 3 residues after the read ends, and that part is filled in from the germline J gene. The J gene is TRBJ2-5, the V gene TRBV2; the D gene is possibly TRBD1 (6 bases). V lost 6 bases and J lost 4, with 15 bases in between. CDR3 length equals 14 residues. Germline CDR1 SNHLY, CDR2 FYNNEI. The CDR3 bases that were read are TGTGCCAGCAGCGTGGGACACGTGGGAGAGACC. Amino acid sequence: CASSVGHVGET. The whole CDR3 is CASSVGHVGETQYF.

This clone appeared many times. The read halts 3 residues ahead of the CDR3 end, with the missing end drawn from the germline J gene. The J gene is TRBJ1-2, the V gene TRBV19, with TRBD1 as a possible D gene (5 bases). Trimming took 7 bases from V and 2 from J, leaving 17 bases between them. The CDR3 covers 15 residues. CDR1 and CDR2 (germline): LNHDA, SQIVND (reference sequence). CDR3 amino acids: CASTPDRQKNYGYTF. CDR3 DNA, as far as it was read: TGTGCCAGTACTCCGGACCGACAGAAAAACTATGGC.

The table lists this clone with many counts. The CDR3 is cut off 3 residues early in the read; its end comes from the germline J gene. V usage is TRBV7-2 and J usage is TRBJ2-3; possibly TRBD1 for D (5 bases). Per the germline V gene, CDR1 is SGHTA and CDR2 is FQGNSA. The CDR3 has 15 residues. Trimming took off 1 base at V and 5 bases at J, with 13 bases between the two ends. CDR3 bases read: TGTGCCAGCAGCTTAGGATTACGAAGGGGAGATACG. It codes for CASSLGLRRGDT. The full CDR3 reads CASSLGLRRGDTQYF.

This clone appeared many times. The CDR3 protein is CASSESREGTSPLHF. The DNA read from the CDR3 is TGTGCCAGCAGTGAAAGCAGGGAAGGTACTTCACCC. This chain uses TRBV2 with TRBJ1-6, with a weak D call TRBD1 (5 bases). The read terminates 3 residues ahead of where the CDR3 ends, so the germline J gene completes it. This CDR3 spans 15 amino acids. Trimming took 2 bases from V and 9 from J, leaving 14 bases between them. Germline loops: CDR1 SNHLY, CDR2 FYNNEI.